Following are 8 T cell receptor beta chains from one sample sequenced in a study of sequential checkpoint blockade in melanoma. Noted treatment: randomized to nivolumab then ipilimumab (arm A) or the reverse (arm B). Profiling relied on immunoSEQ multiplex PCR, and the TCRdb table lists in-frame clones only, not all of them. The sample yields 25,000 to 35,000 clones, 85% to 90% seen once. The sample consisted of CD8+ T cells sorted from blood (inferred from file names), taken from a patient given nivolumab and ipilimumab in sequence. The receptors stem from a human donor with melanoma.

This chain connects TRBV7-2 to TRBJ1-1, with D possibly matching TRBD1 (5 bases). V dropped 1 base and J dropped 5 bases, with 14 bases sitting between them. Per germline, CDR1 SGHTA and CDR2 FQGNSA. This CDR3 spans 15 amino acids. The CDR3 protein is CASSLGSGGWTEAFF. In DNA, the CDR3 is TGTGCCAGCAGCTTAGGGTCCGGGGGATGGACTGAAGCTTTCTTT.

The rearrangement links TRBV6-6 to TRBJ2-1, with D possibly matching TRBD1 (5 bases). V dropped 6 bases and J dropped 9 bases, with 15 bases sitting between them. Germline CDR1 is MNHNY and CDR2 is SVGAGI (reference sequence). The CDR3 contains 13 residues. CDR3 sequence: CASRGQFDGEQFF. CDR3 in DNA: TGTGCCAGCAGGGGGCAGTTTGACGGTGAGCAGTTCTTC.

The CDR3 sequence is CAWSLPRGDEQFF. The CDR3 DNA reads TGTGCCTGGAGTCTACCGCGGGGGGATGAGCAGTTCTTC. The chain joins TRBV30 to TRBJ2-1; the match to TRBD2 covers 8 bases. The CDR3 spans 13 residues. Germline CDR1 GTSNPN, CDR2 SVGIG (reference sequence). The J segment lost 8 bases and the V segment lost 2 bases, leaving 5 bases of the junction unmatched.

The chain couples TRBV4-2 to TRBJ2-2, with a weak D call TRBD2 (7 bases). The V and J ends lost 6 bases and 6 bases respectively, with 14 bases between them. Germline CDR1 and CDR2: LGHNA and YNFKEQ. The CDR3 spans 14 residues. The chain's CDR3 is CASRGGRGAGELFF. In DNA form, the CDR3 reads TGTGCCAGCAGGGGGGGGAGGGGGGCCGGGGAGCTGTTTTTT.

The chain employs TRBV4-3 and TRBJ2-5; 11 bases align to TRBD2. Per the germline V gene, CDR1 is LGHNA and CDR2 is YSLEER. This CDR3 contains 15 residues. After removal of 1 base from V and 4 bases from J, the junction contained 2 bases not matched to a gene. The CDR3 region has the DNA TGCGCCAGCAGCCAAGGACTAGCGGGGCCAGAGACCCAGTACTTC. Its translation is CASSQGLAGPETQYF.

The CDR3 bases are TGTGCCAGCAGCGTAGGGGGAACTACTAGCTACGAGCAGTACTTC. Amino acid sequence: CASSVGGTTSYEQYF. J is TRBJ2-5 and V is TRBV9; TRBD2 is a possible D gene (5 bases). The DNA matches TRBJ2-7 better at its end, which makes the J call doubtful. This CDR3 is built from 15 residues. In germline, CDR1 is SGDLS, CDR2 YYNGEE.

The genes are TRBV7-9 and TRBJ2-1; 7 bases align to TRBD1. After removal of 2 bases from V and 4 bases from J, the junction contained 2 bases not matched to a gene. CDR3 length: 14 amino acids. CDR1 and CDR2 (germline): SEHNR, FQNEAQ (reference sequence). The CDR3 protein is CASSLRQGYNEQFF. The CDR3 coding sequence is TGTGCCAGCAGCTTAAGACAGGGTTACAATGAGCAGTTCTTC.

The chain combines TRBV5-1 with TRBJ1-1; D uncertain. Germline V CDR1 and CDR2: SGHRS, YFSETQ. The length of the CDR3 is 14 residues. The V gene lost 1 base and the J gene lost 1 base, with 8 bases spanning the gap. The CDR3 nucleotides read TGCGCCAGCAGCTTGCGCACTCCGAACACTGAAGCTTTCTTT. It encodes CASSLRTPNTEAFF.